A single T cell receptor beta chain is shown here with its context. This specimen belongs to a study of control samples from healthy donors and cancer patients. The method was immunoSEQ multiplex PCR; TCRdb's version includes in-frame clones alone and lacks a portion of them. The table records about 89,000 clones, around 86% of them present only once. The V gene lost 4 bases and the J gene lost 7 bases, with 10 bases spanning the gap. This CDR3 has 12 residues. The germline gives CDR1 MNHEY, CDR2 SMNVEV (reference sequence). The material sequenced was blood. The chain couples TRBV27 to TRBJ1-1, with D possibly TRBD1 on 5 matching bases. This receptor was obtained from a young man in good health. The CDR3 DNA reads as TGTGCCAGCAGTTCCCGGGACGGTGAAGCTTTCTTT. This gives the protein CASSSRDGEAFF.